The T cell receptor beta chain described here comes from a study of tumor T cells in aggressive B-cell lymphoma. Method: immunoSEQ multiplex PCR; TCRdb's copy keeps in-frame clones and lacks some. The sample has thousands of clones, over 75% seen once; the top ten hold 2.7%. The CDR3 length is 13 residues. V was cut by 8 bases and J by 7 bases, with 14 bases left in between. Germline CDR1 reads LGHNA; CDR2 reads YSLEER. This receptor was identified in an adult with diffuse large B cell lymphoma. The chain has TRBV4-3 and TRBJ2-2; weak D call: TRBD2 (7 bases). Source material: tumor tissue. The CDR3, as DNA: TGCGCCAGCCAAGGGGGGGGAAACGGGGAGCTGTTTTTT. Protein: CASQGGGNGELFF.